The 15 T cell receptor beta chains presented below share a single source sample, sequenced in a study of molecular identifiers for immune sequencing clone quantification. Via MiXCR, TCRdb re-called the PCR reads, giving one row per CDR3 protein. Here the sample spans some 590,000 distinct CDR3 sequences, about 25% being singletons. Material: naive CD8+ T cells from blood, with Jurkat cell RNA spiked in. Subset here: FACS-sorted CD8+CD4-CCR7+CD45RA+ naive T cells. The receptors shown here come from a human donor in good health. Some libraries in this study had Jurkat cell RNA spiked in.

With regard to this clonotype: A read error is possible here, since a much larger clone lies one base away. The chain uses TRBV5-4 and TRBJ1-4; D unresolved. The CDR3 consists of 14 residues. Germline V lookup: CDR1 SGHNT, CDR2 YYREEE (reference sequence). The CDR3 DNA follows: TGTGCCAGCAGCTCCGAGCGGAATAATGAAAAACCGTTTTTT. Its translation: CASSSERNNEKPFF.

This clonotype was seen many times. V usage is TRBV25-1 and J usage is TRBJ1-1, with D unresolved. The length of the CDR3 is 13 residues. Germline assignment: CDR1 MGHDK and CDR2 SYGVNS. Trimming removed 0 bases at V and 7 bases at J, with 9 bases between. CDR3 sequence: CASSEYTSVEAFF. Here the CDR3 DNA reads TGTGCCAGCAGTGAATACACAAGTGTTGAAGCTTTCTTT.

J is TRBJ2-7 and V is TRBV11-2; 7 bases map to TRBD1. V was pared by 1 base and J by 7 bases, with 7 bases of the junction left unmatched. CDR1 is SGHAT, CDR2 FQNNGV, per germline. The CDR3 sequence is 14 residues long. The CDR3 DNA reads as TGTGCCAGCAGCTTAGCCGGGACAGAGAATGAGCAGTACTTC. Amino acids: CASSLAGTENEQYF.

With respect to this clonotype: Compared with germline, one end of the junction differs, possibly owing to a read error. This chain uses TRBV4-3 with TRBJ1-4; TRBD1 aligns across 7 bases. There are 16 residues in the CDR3. Germline CDR1 LGHNA, CDR2 YSLEER. As DNA, the CDR3 is TGCGCCAGCAGCCAAGATCGACAGGGCGTTAATGAAGAACTGTTTTTT. This codes for CASSQDRQGVNEELFF.

Of note for this clonotype: Relative to the germline gene, one junction end is altered; a read error may explain this. The chain has TRBV20-1 and TRBJ1-1, with TRBD1 as a possible D gene (6 bases). This CDR3 contains 15 residues. Germline V gene sequence: CDR1 DFQATT, CDR2 SNEGSKA (reference sequence). The CDR3 region is CCAWGWRGLNTEAFF. The CDR3 DNA is TGCTGTGCTTGGGGGTGGCGGGGGCTGAACACTGAAGCTTTCTTT.

The V gene is TRBV20-1, the J gene TRBJ1-2; D remains unclear. This CDR3 comprises 10 residues. V was cut by 0 bases and J by 10 bases, with 6 bases left in between. Looked up from germline, CDR1 is DFQATT and CDR2 is SNEGSKA (reference sequence). The CDR3 bases are TGCAGTGCTAGAGAAGTGCCCTACACCTTC. Its protein is CSAREVPYTF.

This clonotype was detected only a few times. An end of the junction does not agree with germline; a read error may underlie this. The V call is TRBV7-9, the J call TRBJ1-1; 12 nucleotides match TRBD1. The CDR3 totals 15 residues. Per germline, CDR1 SEHNR and CDR2 FQNEAQ (reference sequence). CDR3 bases: TGTGCCAGCACCTTAAACCCGGGACAGGGGGCGGAAGCTTTCTTT. Residues: CASTLNPGQGAEAFF.

This clonotype has a count of ten or more. The chain joins TRBV13 to TRBJ1-5; weak D call: TRBD1 (5 bases). CDR1 and CDR2 from the germline V gene are PRHDT and FYEKMQ (reference sequence). V shed 5 bases and J shed 6 bases, with 17 bases lying between them. CDR3 size: 15 residues. In DNA, the CDR3 is TGTGCCAGCAGCACAGGACGGAGCTTGACTCAGCCCCAGCATTTT. Its translation is CASSTGRSLTQPQHF.

This clonotype was recorded many times. The chain is built from TRBV5-1 and TRBJ2-3; 10 bases fit TRBD1. This CDR3 comprises 15 residues. Germline CDR1 reads SGHRS; CDR2 reads YFSETQ. V gave up 3 bases and J gave up 4 bases; unmatched junction bases: 5. CDR3 region: CASSSDRGLSDTQYF. For the CDR3, the DNA is TGCGCCAGCAGCTCGGACAGGGGGTTATCAGATACGCAGTATTTT.

The chain recombines TRBV7-6 with TRBJ2-2; tentatively, D is TRBD1 or TRBD2 (7 bases each). The V and J ends lost 11 bases and 6 bases respectively, with 25 bases between them. Germline V gene lookup returns CDR1 SGHVS and CDR2 FNYEAQ. CDR3 size: 16 residues. The CDR3 reads CARRPGGGASPGELFF. In DNA form, the CDR3 reads TGTGCCCGCCGCCCAGGGGGGGGCGCGTCCCCCGGGGAGCTGTTTTTT.

Regarding this clonotype: It may be a read error: a sequence one base away is much more abundant. The chain joins TRBV5-5 to TRBJ2-7; D could derive from TRBD1 or TRBD2 (5 bases each). This CDR3 spans 15 amino acids. The germline V gene has CDR1 SGHKS and CDR2 YYEKEE (reference sequence). Deletions cut 3 bases from V and 0 bases from J, with 13 bases between. CDR3 loop: CASSYEGPLSYEQYF. CDR3 sequence (DNA): TGTGCCAGCAGCTATGAGGGGCCTCTCTCCTACGAGCAGTACTTC. The entire variable domain, with the rest obtained from reference TRBV5-5 and TRBJ2-7, is as follows: DAGVTQSPTHLIKTRGQQVTLRCSPISGHKSVSWYQQVLGQGPQFIFQYYEKEERGRGNFPDRFSARQFPNYSSELNVNALLLGDSALYLCASSYEGPLSYEQYFGPGTRLTVT.

This clonotype was found many times. The chain joins TRBV7-9 to TRBJ2-7, with 8 bases identical to TRBD1. J lost 6 bases, V lost 3 bases, and 16 bases had no gene match. CDR1 and CDR2 from the germline V gene are SEHNR and FQNEAQ (reference sequence). The CDR3 consists of 17 residues. In nucleotides, the CDR3 is TGTGCCAGCAGCTTCGTCCCGGGACAGGAAGCTCTACTCGAGCAGTACTTC. It translates to CASSFVPGQEALLEQYF.

This clonotype was detected many times. The chain is built from TRBV30 and TRBJ2-3; 9 bases are a match to TRBD1. The CDR3 is 15 residues long. The trim removed 7 bases at V and 2 bases at J, leaving 10 bases unmatched. The germline gives CDR1 GTSNPN, CDR2 SVGIG (reference sequence). The CDR3 sequence: CASDRDRALTDTQYF. The CDR3 region has the DNA TGTGCCTCCGACCGGGACAGGGCCCTCACAGATACGCAGTATTTT.

Ten or more counts support this clonotype. CDR3 amino acids: CASSLEGNTEAFF. CDR3 nucleotide sequence: TGCGCCAGCAGTCTTGAGGGCAACACTGAAGCTTTCTTT. The chain has TRBV5-1 and TRBJ1-1, with unresolved D. The CDR3 loop spans 13 amino acids. Looked up from germline, CDR1 is SGHRS and CDR2 is YFSETQ. Deletions cut 5 bases from V and 2 bases from J, with 10 bases between.

The genes are TRBV13 and TRBJ1-2; D remains ambiguous. The CDR3 length is 15 residues. V dropped 1 base and J dropped 2 bases, with 11 bases sitting between them. The germline CDR1 and CDR2 sequences are PRHDT and FYEKMQ (reference sequence). The CDR3: CASSLAPVPNYGYTF. The CDR3 region has the DNA TGTGCCAGCAGCTTAGCTCCAGTTCCCAACTATGGCTACACCTTC.